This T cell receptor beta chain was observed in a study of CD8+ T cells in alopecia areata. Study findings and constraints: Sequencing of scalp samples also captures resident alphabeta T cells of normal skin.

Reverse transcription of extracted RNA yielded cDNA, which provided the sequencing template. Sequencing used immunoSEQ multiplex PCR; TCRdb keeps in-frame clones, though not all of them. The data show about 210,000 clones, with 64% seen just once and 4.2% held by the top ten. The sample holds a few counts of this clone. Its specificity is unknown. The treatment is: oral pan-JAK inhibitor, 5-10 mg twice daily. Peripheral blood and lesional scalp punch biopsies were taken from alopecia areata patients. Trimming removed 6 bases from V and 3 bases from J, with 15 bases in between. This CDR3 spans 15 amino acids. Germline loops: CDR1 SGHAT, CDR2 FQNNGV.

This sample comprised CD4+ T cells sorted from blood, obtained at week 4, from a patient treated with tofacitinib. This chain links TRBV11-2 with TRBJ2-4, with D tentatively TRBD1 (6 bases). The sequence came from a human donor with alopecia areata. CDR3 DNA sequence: TGTGCCAGCAGTCCACAGGGTAGAGGCAAAAACATTCAGTACTTC. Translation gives CASSPQGRGKNIQYF.